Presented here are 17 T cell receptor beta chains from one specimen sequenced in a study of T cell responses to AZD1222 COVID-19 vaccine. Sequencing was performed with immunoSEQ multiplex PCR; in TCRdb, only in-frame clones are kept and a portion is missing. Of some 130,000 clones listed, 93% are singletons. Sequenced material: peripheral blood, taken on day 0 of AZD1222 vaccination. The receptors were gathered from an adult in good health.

The CDR3 DNA follows: TGTGCCTGGACCGGGAGGGGATACGGACTTAAAGGTCCGGGCTACAATTCACCCCTCCACTTT. This encodes CAWTGRGYGLKGPGYNSPLHF. The chain uses TRBV30 and TRBJ1-6, with a tentative D call TRBD1 (5 bases). Germline assignment: CDR1 GTSNPN and CDR2 SVGIG (reference sequence). Trimming removed 4 bases at V and 7 bases at J, with 35 bases between. The CDR3 has 21 residues. The entire variable domain, with the rest obtained from reference TRBV30 and TRBJ1-6, is as follows: SQTIHQWPATLVQPVGSPLSLECTVEGTSNPNLYWYRQAAGRGLQLLFYSVGIGQISSEVPQNLSASRPQDRQFILSSKKLLLSDSGFYLCAWTGRGYGLKGPGYNSPLHFGNGTRLTVT.

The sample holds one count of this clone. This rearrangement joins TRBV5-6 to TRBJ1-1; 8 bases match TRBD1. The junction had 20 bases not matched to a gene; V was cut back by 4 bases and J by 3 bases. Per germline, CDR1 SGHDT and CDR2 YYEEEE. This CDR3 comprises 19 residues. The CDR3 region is CASSRKLVDRVMLDTEAFF. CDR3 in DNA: TGTGCCAGCAGCCGCAAGCTGGTGGACAGGGTCATGTTGGACACTGAAGCTTTCTTT.

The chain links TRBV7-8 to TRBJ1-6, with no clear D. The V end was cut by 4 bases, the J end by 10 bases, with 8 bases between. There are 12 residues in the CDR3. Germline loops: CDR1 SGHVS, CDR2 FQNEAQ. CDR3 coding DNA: TGTGCCAGCAGCTCCCGATCATCACCCCTCCACTTT. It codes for CASSSRSSPLHF.

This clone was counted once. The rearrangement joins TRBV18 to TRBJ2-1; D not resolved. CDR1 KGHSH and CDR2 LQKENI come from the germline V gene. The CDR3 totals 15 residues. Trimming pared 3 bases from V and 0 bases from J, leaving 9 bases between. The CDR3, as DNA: TGTGCCAGCTCACCGGTCTCGTACTCCTACAATGAGCAGTTCTTC. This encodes CASSPVSYSYNEQFF.

The CDR3 bases are TGCGCCAGCAGCCCAGACCTTTCGAACACTGAAGCTTTCTTT. Translating it yields CASSPDLSNTEAFF. The chain uses TRBV5-1 and TRBJ1-1; D remains unclear. Deletions cut 4 bases from V and 1 base from J, with 11 bases between. Germline lookup yields CDR1 SGHRS and CDR2 YFSETQ. The CDR3 runs 14 residues.

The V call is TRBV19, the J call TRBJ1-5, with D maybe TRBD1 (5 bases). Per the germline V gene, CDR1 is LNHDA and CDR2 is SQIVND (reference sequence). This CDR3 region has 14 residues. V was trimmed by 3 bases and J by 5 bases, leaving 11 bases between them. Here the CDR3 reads CASSMSGGDQPQHF. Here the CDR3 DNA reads TGTGCCAGTAGTATGTCCGGGGGTGATCAGCCCCAGCATTTT. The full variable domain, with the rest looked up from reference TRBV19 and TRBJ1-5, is DGGITQSPKYLFRKEGQNVTLSCEQNLNHDAMYWYRQDPGQGLRLIYYSQIVNDFQKGDIAEGYSVSREKKESFPLTVTSAQKNPTAFYLCASSMSGGDQPQHFGDGTRLSIL.

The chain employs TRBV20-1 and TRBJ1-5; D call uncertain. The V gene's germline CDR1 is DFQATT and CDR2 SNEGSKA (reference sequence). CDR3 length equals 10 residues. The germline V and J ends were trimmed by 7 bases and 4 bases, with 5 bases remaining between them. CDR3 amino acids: CSVSNQPQHF. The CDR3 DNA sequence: TGCAGTGTCAGTAATCAGCCCCAGCATTTT.

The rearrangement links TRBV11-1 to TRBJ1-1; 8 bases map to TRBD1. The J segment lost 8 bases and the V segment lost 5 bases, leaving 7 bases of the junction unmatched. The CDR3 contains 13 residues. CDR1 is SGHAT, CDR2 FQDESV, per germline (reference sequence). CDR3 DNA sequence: TGTGCCAGCAGCCGAGGACAGGGTTTGGAAGCTTTCTTT. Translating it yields CASSRGQGLEAFF.

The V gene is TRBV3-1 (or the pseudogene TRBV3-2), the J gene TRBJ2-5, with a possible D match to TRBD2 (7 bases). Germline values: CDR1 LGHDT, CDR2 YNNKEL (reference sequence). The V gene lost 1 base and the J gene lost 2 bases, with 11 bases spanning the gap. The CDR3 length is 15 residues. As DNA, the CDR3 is TGTGCCAGCAGCCAAGTGAGGGGGGGTCAAGAGACCCAGTACTTC. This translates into CASSQVRGGQETQYF.

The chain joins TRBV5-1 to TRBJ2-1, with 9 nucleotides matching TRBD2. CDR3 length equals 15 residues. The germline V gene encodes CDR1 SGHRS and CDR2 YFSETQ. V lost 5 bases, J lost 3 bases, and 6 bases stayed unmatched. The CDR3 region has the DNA TGCGCCAGCAGAGAAGCGGGGGGCGTCTACAATGAGCAGTTCTTC. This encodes CASREAGGVYNEQFF.

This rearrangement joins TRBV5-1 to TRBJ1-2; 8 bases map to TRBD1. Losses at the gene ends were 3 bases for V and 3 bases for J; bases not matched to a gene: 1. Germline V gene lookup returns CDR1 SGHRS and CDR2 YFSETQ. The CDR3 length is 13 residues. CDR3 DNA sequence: TGCGCCAGCAGCTCGGGACAGGACTATGGCTACACCTTC. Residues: CASSSGQDYGYTF.

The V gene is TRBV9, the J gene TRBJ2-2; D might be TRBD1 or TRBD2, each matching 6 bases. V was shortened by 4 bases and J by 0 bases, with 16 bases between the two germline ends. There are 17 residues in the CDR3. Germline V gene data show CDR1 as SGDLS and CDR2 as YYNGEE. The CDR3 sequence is CASSPHIGGANTGELFF. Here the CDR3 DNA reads TGTGCCAGCAGCCCACACATCGGGGGCGCGAACACCGGGGAGCTGTTTTTT.

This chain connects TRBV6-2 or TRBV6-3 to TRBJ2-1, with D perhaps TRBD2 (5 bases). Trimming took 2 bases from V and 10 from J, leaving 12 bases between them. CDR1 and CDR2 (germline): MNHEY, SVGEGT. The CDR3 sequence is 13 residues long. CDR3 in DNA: TGTGCCAGCAGTTACGCCCTCGGCGGGGAGCAGTTCTTC. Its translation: CASSYALGGEQFF.

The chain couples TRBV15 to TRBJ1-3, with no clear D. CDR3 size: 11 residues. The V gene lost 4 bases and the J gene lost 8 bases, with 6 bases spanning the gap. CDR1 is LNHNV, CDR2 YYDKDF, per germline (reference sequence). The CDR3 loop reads CATSKRDTIYF. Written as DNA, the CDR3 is TGTGCCACCAGCAAGAGGGACACCATATATTTT.

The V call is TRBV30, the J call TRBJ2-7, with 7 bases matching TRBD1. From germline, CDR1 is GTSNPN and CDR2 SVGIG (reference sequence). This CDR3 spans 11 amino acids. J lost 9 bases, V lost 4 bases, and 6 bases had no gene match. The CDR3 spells CAWIKRQGQYF. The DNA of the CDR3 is TGTGCCTGGATTAAGAGACAGGGGCAGTACTTC.

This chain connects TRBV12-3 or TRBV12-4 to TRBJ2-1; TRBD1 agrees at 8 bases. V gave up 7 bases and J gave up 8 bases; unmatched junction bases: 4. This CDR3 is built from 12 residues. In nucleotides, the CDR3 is TGTGCCAGCAATACACAGGGGGATGAGCAGTTCTTC. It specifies CASNTQGDEQFF.

The CDR3 DNA reads as TGTGCCAGCAGTTACGCGGGATACACCTACGAGCAGTACTTC. It yields the protein CASSYAGYTYEQYF. The V and J genes are TRBV6-5 and TRBJ2-7; TRBD2 might be the D (6 bases). V was clipped by 2 bases and J by 2 bases, with 10 bases between them. This CDR3 spans 14 amino acids. Looked up from germline, CDR1 is MNHEY and CDR2 is SVGAGI.